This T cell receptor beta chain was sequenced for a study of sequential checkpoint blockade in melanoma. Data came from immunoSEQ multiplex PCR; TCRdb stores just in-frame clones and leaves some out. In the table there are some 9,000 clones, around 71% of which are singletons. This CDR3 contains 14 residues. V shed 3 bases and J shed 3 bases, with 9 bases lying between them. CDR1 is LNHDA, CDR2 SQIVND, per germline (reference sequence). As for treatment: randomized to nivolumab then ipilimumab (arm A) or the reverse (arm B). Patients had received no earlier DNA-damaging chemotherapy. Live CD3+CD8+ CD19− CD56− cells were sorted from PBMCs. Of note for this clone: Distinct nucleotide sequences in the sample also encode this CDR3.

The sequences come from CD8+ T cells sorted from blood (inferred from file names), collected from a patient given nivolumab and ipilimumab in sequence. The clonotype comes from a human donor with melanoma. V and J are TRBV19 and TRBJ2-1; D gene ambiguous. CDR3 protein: CASSMGGDYNEQFF. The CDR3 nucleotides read TGTGCCAGTAGTATGGGTGGAGACTACAATGAGCAGTTCTTC.